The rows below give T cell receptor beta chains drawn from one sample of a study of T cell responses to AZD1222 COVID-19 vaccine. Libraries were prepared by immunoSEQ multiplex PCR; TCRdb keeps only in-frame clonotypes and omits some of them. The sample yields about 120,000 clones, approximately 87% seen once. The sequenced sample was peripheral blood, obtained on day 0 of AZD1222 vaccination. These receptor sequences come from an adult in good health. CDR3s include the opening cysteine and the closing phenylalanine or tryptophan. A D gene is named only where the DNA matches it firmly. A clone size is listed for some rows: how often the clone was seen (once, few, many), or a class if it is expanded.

CASSELLAGATDTQYF	TGCGCCAGCAGCGAACTACTAGCGGGGGCCACAGATACGCAGTATTTT	TRBD2	TRBJ2-3	-	TRBV5-1
CASSKEIRGYGYTF	TGTGCCAGCAGCAAAGAGATACGAGGCTATGGCTACACCTTC	-	TRBJ1-2	once	TRBV21-1
CASSPRQGSHYGYTF	TGCGCCAGCAGCCCCCGGCAGGGATCACACTATGGCTACACCTTC	-	TRBJ1-2	-	TRBV5-1
CASSFDRNNYGYTF	TGTGCCAGCAGCTTCGACAGGAACAACTATGGCTACACCTTC	-	TRBJ1-2	-	TRBV7-2
CASSPLPQESNYGYTF	TGTGCCAGCTCACCACTACCCCAGGAGTCTAACTATGGCTACACCTTC	-	TRBJ1-2	-	TRBV18
CASSASSIYQETQYF	TGTGCCAGCAGTGCCAGCTCAATATATCAAGAGACCCAGTACTTC	-	TRBJ2-5	-	TRBV25-1
CASSSTGTSTDTQYF	TGTGCCAGCAGCTCCACCGGGACTAGCACAGATACGCAGTATTTT	-	TRBJ2-3	-	TRBV7-8
CASSLRGAHYGYTF	TGTGCCAGCAGCTTACGGGGGGCCCACTATGGCTACACCTTC	-	TRBJ1-2	-	TRBV7-2
CASSIKGGPVYEQYF	TGTGCCAGCAGTATTAAGGGGGGGCCCGTTTACGAGCAGTACTTC	-	TRBJ2-7	-	TRBV27
CASSLFVGGGGTDTQYF	TGTGCCAGCAGCCTCTTCGTGGGAGGGGGGGGCACAGATACGCAGTATTTT	-	TRBJ2-3	-	TRBV5-6
CASSLTWQGKDGYTF	TGTGCCAGCAGCTTAACGTGGCAGGGAAAGGATGGCTACACCTTC	-	TRBJ1-2	-	TRBV7-3
CASSIIPTGNYEQYF	TGTGCCAGTAGTATAATCCCCACGGGTAACTACGAGCAGTACTTC	-	TRBJ2-7	few	TRBV19
CASSLGNTYEQYF	TGTGCCAGCAGCTTAGGAAATACCTACGAGCAGTACTTC	-	TRBJ2-7	-	TRBV7-9
CASSEHPAGSAEAFF	TGCGCCAGCAGTGAGCACCCCGCGGGGTCCGCTGAAGCTTTCTTT	-	TRBJ1-1	few	TRBV10-1
CASSFRGIVVNTEAFF	TGTGCCAGCAGCTTTCGGGGGATAGTTGTGAACACTGAAGCTTTCTTT	-	TRBJ1-1	once	TRBV5-6
CASSSITSTDTQYF	TGCGCCAGCAGCTCCATTACCAGCACAGATACGCAGTATTTT	-	TRBJ2-3	-	TRBV5-1
CASKRGTREAFF	TGTGCCAGTAAAAGGGGTACCCGTGAAGCTTTCTTT	-	TRBJ1-1	-	TRBV19
CASSEGSGGGADTQYF	TGTGCCAGCAGTGAGGGGAGCGGCGGGGGGGCAGATACGCAGTATTTT	TRBD2	TRBJ2-3	medium-sized	TRBV6-1
CASSGGADYGYTF	TGTGCCAGCAGTGGAGGGGCGGACTATGGCTACACCTTC	-	TRBJ1-2	-	TRBV5-4
CASTSFYSYEQYF	TGTGCCAGCACCAGTTTTTACTCCTACGAGCAGTACTTC	-	TRBJ2-7	-	TRBV25-1
CASSSRRNQPQHF	TGTGCCAGCAGCTCCAGGCGGAATCAGCCCCAGCATTTT	-	TRBJ1-5	-	TRBV11-2
CASTHRVPSYEQYF	TGTGCCAGTACCCATCGAGTCCCTTCCTACGAGCAGTACTTC	-	TRBJ2-7	-	TRBV19
CASSQSSGNTIYF	TGTGCCAGCAGCCAAAGCTCTGGAAACACCATATATTTT	-	TRBJ1-3	-	TRBV7-9
CASSLDSYGYTF	TGTGCCAGCAGCTTGGACAGCTATGGCTACACCTTC	-	TRBJ1-2	-	TRBV5-5
CATSEAGARANEQFF	TGTGCCACCAGTGAAGCGGGGGCCCGAGCCAATGAGCAGTTCTTC	TRBD2	TRBJ2-1	once	TRBV24-1
CASSPREGASYNEQFF	TGTGCCAGCTCACCCCGAGAGGGGGCCTCCTACAATGAGCAGTTCTTC	TRBD1	TRBJ2-1	-	TRBV18
CASSGRTGWGNTEAFF	TGTGCCAGCAGCGGAAGGACAGGGTGGGGGAACACTGAAGCTTTCTTT	TRBD1	TRBJ1-1	-	TRBV9
CAINDPQGRVYGYTF	TGTGCCATCAACGACCCCCAGGGTAGAGTCTATGGCTACACCTTC	-	TRBJ1-2	-	TRBV10-3
CASSTRQGHGYTF	TGTGCCAGCAGCACTAGACAGGGTCATGGCTACACCTTC	TRBD1	TRBJ1-2	-	TRBV6-5
CASSSRLVTAAQYF	TGTGCCAGCAGCTCACGACTAGTTACCGCGGCCCAGTACTTC	-	TRBJ2-5	-	TRBV7-2
CASGYTGVANIQYF	TGTGCCAGCGGCTATACAGGGGTGGCGAACATTCAGTACTTC	TRBD1	TRBJ2-4	-	TRBV6-5
CASSLGTSGNYEQYF	TGTGCCAGCAGCTTAGGCACTAGCGGCAACTACGAGCAGTACTTC	TRBD2	TRBJ2-7	-	TRBV7-6
CASSPLRGNEQFF	TGTGCCAGCAGCCCCTTACGGGGGAATGAGCAGTTCTTC	-	TRBJ2-1	once	TRBV7-9
CATSGPGGYTF	TGTGCCACCAGTGGACCGGGCGGCTACACCTTC	-	TRBJ1-2	-	TRBV24-1
CASSFKRKDGEKLFF	TGTGCCAGCAGCTTTAAGCGGAAAGACGGTGAAAAACTGTTTTTT	-	TRBJ1-4	-	TRBV5-6
CASSLSHYEQYF	TGTGCCAGCAGCTTATCACACTACGAGCAGTACTTC	-	TRBJ2-7	-	TRBV7-2
CASSIDQGLAGSYEQYF	TGTGCCAGTAGTATAGATCAGGGACTAGCGGGCTCCTACGAGCAGTACTTC	TRBD2	TRBJ2-7	-	TRBV19
CASTQQRGEKLFF	TGCGCCAGCACCCAACAACGGGGAGAAAAACTGTTTTTT	-	TRBJ1-4	-	TRBV10-2
CASSEGRQGDTDTQYF	TGCGCCAGCAGTGAGGGGCGACAGGGGGACACAGATACGCAGTATTTT	TRBD1	TRBJ2-3	-	TRBV10-1
CASSQDQGGGGYTF	TGCGCCAGCAGCCAAGACCAGGGAGGAGGCGGCTACACCTTC	-	TRBJ1-2	-	TRBV4-3
CASSPVLAGVGEQFF	TGTGCCAGCAGCCCCGTACTAGCGGGGGTGGGTGAGCAGTTCTTC	TRBD2	TRBJ2-1	few	TRBV7-3
CATSFGNTIYF	TGTGCCACCTCATTTGGAAACACCATATATTTT	-	TRBJ1-3	-	TRBV10-3